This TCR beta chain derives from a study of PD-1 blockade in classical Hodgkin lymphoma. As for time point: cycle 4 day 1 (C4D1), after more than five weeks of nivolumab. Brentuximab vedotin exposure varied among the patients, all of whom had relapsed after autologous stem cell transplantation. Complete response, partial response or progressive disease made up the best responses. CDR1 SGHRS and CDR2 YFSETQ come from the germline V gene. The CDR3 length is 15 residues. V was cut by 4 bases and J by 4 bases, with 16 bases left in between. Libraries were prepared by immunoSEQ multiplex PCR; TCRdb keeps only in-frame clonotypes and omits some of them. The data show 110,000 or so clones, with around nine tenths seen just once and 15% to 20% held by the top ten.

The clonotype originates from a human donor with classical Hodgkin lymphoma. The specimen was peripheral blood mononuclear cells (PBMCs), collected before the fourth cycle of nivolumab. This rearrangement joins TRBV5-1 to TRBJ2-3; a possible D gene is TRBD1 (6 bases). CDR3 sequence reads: CASSLQGSRSDTQYF. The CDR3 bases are TGCGCCAGCAGCCTACAGGGAAGTCGTTCAGATACGCAGTATTTT.